This is a list of T cell receptor beta chains from one sample in a study of blood T cells in healthy people across ages. TCRdb re-called the 5' RACE reads through MiXCR, storing one row per CDR3 protein. The sample gives fewer than 2,000,000 distinct CDR3 sequences, 30% to 40% of which show up once; about 23% is in the top ten. The material sequenced was blood. The receptors stem from a human donor in good health. CDR3s include the opening cysteine and the closing phenylalanine or tryptophan. A D gene is named only where the DNA matches it firmly. Clone size is given for some rows only: seen once, a few or many times, or a class if the clone is expanded.

clone_size j_call d_call v_call cdr3_nt cdr3_aa
- TRBJ2-3 TRBD2 TRBV4-1 TGCGCCAGCAGCCAAGATGCGGGGGGGCGAGGACGACTAACGCAGTATTTT CASSQDAGGRGRLTQYF
- TRBJ1-2 TRBD1 TRBV7-2 TGTGCCAGCAGCTTTTTGTCCCCACGACTATGGACAGGGACCTGGGGTGGCTACACCTTC CASSFLSPRLWTGTWGGYTF
- TRBJ2-7 - TRBV20-1 TGCAGTGCTAGAGTATCCGACACCGTCTTTTACGAGCAGTACTTC CSARVSDTVFYEQYF
few TRBJ2-3 - TRBV29-1 TGCAGCGTTGGGGGGGCCGCAGACCTAGGCACAGATACGCAGTATTTT CSVGGAADLGTDTQYF
few TRBJ2-1 - TRBV20-1 TGCAGTGCTAGGGGCAGGGTCGATGAGCAGTTCTTC CSARGRVDEQFF
- TRBJ2-7 - TRBV5-6 TGTGCCAGCAGTTCCGTGACAGCTATCTACGAGCAGTACTTC CASSSVTAIYEQYF
- TRBJ1-1 TRBD1 TRBV5-4 TGTGCCAGTAGTTCCTACGGGACAGGATTCACTGAAGCTTTCTTT CASSSYGTGFTEAFF
- TRBJ1-1 TRBD1 TRBV20-1 TGCAGTGCTAGAGATCCTGGACAGGGGGCTGAAGCTTTCTTT CSARDPGQGAEAFF
once TRBJ2-1 - TRBV10-3 TGTGCCATCAGTGGGGGAAGGGATGGGGATGAGCAGTTCTTC CAISGGRDGDEQFF
- TRBJ1-5 - TRBV12-5 TGTGCTAGTGGTTTGGAGTATAGCAATCAGCCCCAGCATTTT CASGLEYSNQPQHF
- TRBJ2-3 - TRBV20-1 TGCAGTGCTAGTGGTCAGGGACGGGCAGATACGCAGTATTTT CSASGQGRADTQYF
- TRBJ1-1 - TRBV20-1 TGCAGTGCTTTTAACCCGGGACTCAGGAACACTGAAGCTTTCTTT CSAFNPGLRNTEAFF
- TRBJ2-7 TRBD1 TRBV9 TGTGCCAGCAGCCCCCGGACAGGGGATCTTGACGAGCAGTACTTC CASSPRTGDLDEQYF
- TRBJ1-2 - TRBV6-6 TGTGCCAGCAGTTATAATCGGCTTGGTGGCACCTTC CASSYNRLGGTF
- TRBJ1-2 TRBD1 TRBV7-2 TGTGCCAGCAGCGGAGGAGGAGGGGGCAATGGCTACACCTTC CASSGGGGGNGYTF